This note documents a single T cell receptor beta chain sequence. As originally analysed: Estimation of nucleated cell counts was performed using reference gene primer amplification. TCRdb's table, derived via immunoSEQ multiplex PCR, lists solely in-frame clones and lacks some. V and J calls and clone size follow that table, whereas D and trimming were derived from the DNA. The repertoire holds some 300,000 clones, around 90% seen once, with 1.5% to 2% in the top ten. These data come from a study of blood T cell repertoires in COVID-19. Turning to the study itself: COVID-19 samples, acute and convalescent, were from the United States, Italy and Spain. From T cells, B-cell-depleted T cells, or PBMCs came the material, which was cDNA or gDNA.

Grouping used clinical history reported by participants in a survey and questionnaire. Sequenced material: PBMCs or T cells enriched from blood (not recorded which). This sequence was found in a woman in her forties who had recovered from COVID-19.

The CDR3 bases are TGTGCCAGTAGTAGGGGGTCGACTAGCGGGGAAAGCGAGCAGTACTTC. This translates into CASSRGSTSGESEQYF. This sequence joins TRBV19 and TRBJ2-7; TRBD2 agrees at 11 bases. The CDR3 consists of 16 residues. CDR1 and CDR2 (germline): LNHDA, SQIVND (reference sequence). Trimming took 4 bases from V and 6 from J; bases not matched to a gene: 11.